A single sample gave rise to the 17 T cell receptor beta chains below, sequenced in a study of control samples from healthy donors and cancer patients. The repertoire was sequenced with immunoSEQ multiplex PCR; TCRdb's copy has only in-frame clones and lacks some. Here the sample spans 150,000 to 200,000 clones, approximately 92% being singletons. The specimen was blood. All receptors come from a man aged 25 to 40 in good health.

This clone appeared once. The V call is TRBV28, the J call TRBJ1-1; D ambiguous. Looked up from germline, CDR1 is MDHEN and CDR2 is SYDVKM. V lost 3 bases, J lost 0 bases, and 14 bases lay in between. This CDR3 has 16 amino acids. The CDR3 bases are TGTGCCAGCAGTTTTCGAGCGGAGCAAATGAACACTGAAGCTTTCTTT. It specifies CASSFRAEQMNTEAFF.

The chain has TRBV5-8 and TRBJ2-6; no firm D call. The CDR3 loop spans 16 amino acids. V dropped 3 bases and J dropped 0 bases, with 10 bases sitting between them. CDR1 is SGHTS, CDR2 YDEGEE, per germline. This CDR3 is CASSSGRTSGANVLTF. The CDR3 nucleotides read TGTGCCAGCAGCTCTGGACGCACCTCTGGGGCCAACGTCCTGACTTTC.

This chain connects TRBV7-6 to TRBJ2-2; 8 nucleotides align to TRBD2. The V gene's germline CDR1 is SGHVS and CDR2 FNYEAQ. J lost 3 bases, V lost 5 bases, and 5 bases had no gene match. The length of the CDR3 is 15 residues. The CDR3 coding sequence is TGTGCCAGCAGCCAGGCGGGGGGATACACCGGGGAGCTGTTTTTT. It codes for CASSQAGGYTGELFF.

V is TRBV9 and J is TRBJ2-5, with D possibly TRBD1 on 5 matching bases. V was trimmed by 4 bases and J by 1 base, leaving 14 bases between them. There are 15 residues in the CDR3. Germline V gene sequence: CDR1 SGDLS, CDR2 YYNGEE. The CDR3 here is CASSFSQVPQETQYF. DNA of the CDR3: TGTGCCAGCAGCTTTTCACAGGTACCCCAAGAGACCCAGTACTTC.

The CDR3 reads CASSSMGGDTQYF. In DNA form, the CDR3 reads TGTGCCAGCAGCTCGATGGGGGGAGATACGCAGTATTTT. The rearrangement joins TRBV7-2 to TRBJ2-3, with TRBD2 as a possible D gene (6 bases). The CDR3 is made up of 13 amino acids. CDR1 is SGHTA and CDR2 is FQGNSA in the germline V gene. Trimming left V 4 bases short and J 5 bases short, with 10 bases between.

The chain employs TRBV3-1 (or the pseudogene TRBV3-2) and TRBJ1-1; possible D gene TRBD1, 6 bases. CDR1 is LGHDT and CDR2 is YNNKEL in the germline V gene (reference sequence). The CDR3 has 15 residues. Trimming took off 0 bases at V and 0 bases at J, with 8 bases between the two ends. CDR3 in amino acids: CASSQEGTMNTEAFF. The CDR3 DNA follows: TGTGCCAGCAGCCAAGAAGGGACAATGAACACTGAAGCTTTCTTT.

On this clone: The sample holds other DNA sequences that translate to the same CDR3. The chain combines TRBV5-1 with TRBJ1-1; the D is unclear. The germline V gene encodes CDR1 SGHRS and CDR2 YFSETQ. V was clipped by 0 bases and J by 2 bases, with 5 bases between them. The CDR3 runs 13 residues. This CDR3 is CASSLGGNTEAFF. In DNA form, the CDR3 reads TGCGCCAGCAGCTTGGGGGGTAACACTGAAGCTTTCTTT.

This rearrangement joins TRBV10-3 to TRBJ1-1, with D uncertain. V was trimmed by 0 bases and J by 3 bases, leaving 11 bases between them. The length of the CDR3 is 15 residues. Germline CDR1 ENHRY, CDR2 SYGVKD. The CDR3 protein is CAISESAGEDTEAFF. In DNA, the CDR3 is TGTGCCATCAGTGAGTCGGCCGGGGAAGACACTGAAGCTTTCTTT.

This sequence joins TRBV6-1 and TRBJ2-5; TRBD2 agrees at 7 bases. Germline CDR1 MNHNS, CDR2 SASEGT. J lost 9 bases, V lost 1 base, and 14 bases had no gene match. The CDR3 spans 16 residues. This chain's CDR3 is CASSEEVGAAGGAQYF. CDR3 sequence (DNA): TGTGCCAGCAGTGAAGAGGTCGGGGCTGCTGGGGGGGCCCAGTACTTC.

The DNA of the CDR3 is TGTGCCAGCAGCCCGTCGGGACAGGGGAGCAATGAGCAGTTCTTC. This codes for CASSPSGQGSNEQFF. The genes are TRBV3-1 (or the pseudogene TRBV3-2) and TRBJ2-1, with TRBD1 matching 10 bases. CDR1 is LGHDT and CDR2 is YNNKEL in the germline V gene (reference sequence). This CDR3 has 15 residues. V dropped 4 bases and J dropped 6; count of bases not matched to a gene: 6.

This chain joins TRBV14 and TRBJ1-3; D is ambiguous. V lost 1 base, J lost 0 bases, and 10 bases lay in between. This CDR3 has 16 residues. Germline V gene sequence: CDR1 SGHDN, CDR2 FVKESK. The CDR3 sequence is CASSQAWVLSGNTIYF. The DNA of the CDR3 is TGTGCCAGCAGCCAAGCTTGGGTCCTCTCTGGAAACACCATATATTTT.

The chain employs TRBV24-1 and TRBJ2-6; weak D call: TRBD1 (5 bases). The V gene's germline CDR1 is KGHDR and CDR2 SFDVKD. The CDR3 totals 16 residues. V lost 7 bases and J lost 0, with 12 bases in between. DNA for the CDR3: TGTGCCACCAGGGAAGGGGAAAGCTCTGGGGCCAACGTCCTGACTTTC. This translates into CATREGESSGANVLTF.

The genes are TRBV19 and TRBJ2-1; weak D call: TRBD2 (6 bases). The germline gives CDR1 LNHDA, CDR2 SQIVND (reference sequence). The V gene lost 5 bases and the J gene lost 3 bases, with 14 bases spanning the gap. The CDR3 covers 15 residues. The CDR3 here is CASSLGGTHYNEQFF. The CDR3, as DNA: TGTGCCAGTAGTCTCGGCGGGACTCACTACAATGAGCAGTTCTTC. Drawing the rest from reference TRBV19 and TRBJ2-1, the complete variable domain is DGGITQSPKYLFRKEGQNVTLSCEQNLNHDAMYWYRQDPGQGLRLIYYSQIVNDFQKGDIAEGYSVSREKKESFPLTVTSAQKNPTAFYLCASSLGGTHYNEQFFGPGTRLTVL.

The V and J genes are TRBV9 and TRBJ1-1; 11 positions agree with TRBD1. The CDR3 loop spans 16 amino acids. V trimming: 3 bases; J trimming: 5 bases; junction bases outside the gene matches: 9. Germline V lookup: CDR1 SGDLS, CDR2 YYNGEE. CDR3 coding DNA: TGTGCCAGCAGCGCCCTTCCTGGGACAGGGGGAACTGAAGCTTTCTTT. Protein: CASSALPGTGGTEAFF.

This clone showed up just a few times. The rearrangement uses TRBV6-1 and TRBJ2-3; D ambiguous. Germline loops: CDR1 MNHNS, CDR2 SASEGT. There are 13 residues in the CDR3. Trimming left V 2 bases short and J 1 base short, with 4 bases between. The CDR3 here is CASSEWGTDTQYF. DNA for the CDR3: TGTGCCAGCAGTGAATGGGGCACAGATACGCAGTATTTT.

This clone came up once. The chain links TRBV27 to TRBJ2-1; 8 bases fit TRBD1. There are 17 residues in the CDR3. Unmatched junction bases numbered 9, after V lost 5 bases and J lost 0 bases. CDR1 is MNHEY, CDR2 SMNVEV, per germline (reference sequence). This chain's CDR3 is CASSPPQGASSYNEQFF. CDR3 in DNA: TGTGCCAGCAGTCCCCCCCAGGGGGCTAGCTCCTACAATGAGCAGTTCTTC.

This clone was picked up one time. The chain uses TRBV7-9 and TRBJ1-5; no clear D. With 2 bases removed from V and 8 bases from J, the gap between germline ends came to 10 bases. CDR3 length equals 13 residues. Germline lookup yields CDR1 SEHNR and CDR2 FQNEAQ (reference sequence). The CDR3 nucleotides are TGTGCCAGCAGCTTACAAGGGATGGAGCCCCAGCATTTT. Protein product: CASSLQGMEPQHF.